This is a list of T cell receptor beta chains from one sample in a study of glioma-infiltrating T cells. TCRdb independently ran MiXCR on the multiplex PCR reads; one entry per CDR3 protein. The data contain around 97,000 distinct CDR3 sequences, 29% of them singletons. The sequencing sample was made of glioma tissue, nonneoplastic brain tissue, or PBMCs (not recorded which). These receptors came from a human donor with low-grade glioma or glioblastoma, undergoing nonglioma brain surgery, or in good health (not recorded which). CDR3s include the opening cysteine and the closing phenylalanine or tryptophan. Fields, in order: V gene, CDR3 length, CDR3 protein.

v_call: TRBV5-1
cdr3_length: 13
cdr3_aa: CASSRGAKNIQYF

v_call: TRBV4-3
cdr3_length: 14
cdr3_aa: CASSQPSGSGEAFF

v_call: TRBV7-2
cdr3_length: 13
cdr3_aa: CASSPIDMDTQYF

v_call: TRBV7-2
cdr3_length: 17
cdr3_aa: CASSWTSGGLNTGELFF

v_call: TRBV4-3
cdr3_length: 13
cdr3_aa: CASSQVARGQQFF

v_call: TRBV5-1
cdr3_length: 14
cdr3_aa: CASSLGQDIYEQYF

v_call: TRBV19
cdr3_length: 15
cdr3_aa: CASKERGARGQPQHF

v_call: TRBV7-2
cdr3_length: 14
cdr3_aa: CASSRGTGGLEQYF

v_call: TRBV20-1
cdr3_length: 14
cdr3_aa: CSARGGNWGTEAFF

v_call: TRBV11-2
cdr3_length: 14
cdr3_aa: CASSWGLDEETQYF

v_call: TRBV7-9
cdr3_length: 15
cdr3_aa: CASSLEFGTSIAYTF

v_call: TRBV6-1
cdr3_length: 16
cdr3_aa: CASSDSGTGNDDEQFF

v_call: TRBV19
cdr3_length: 16
cdr3_aa: CASSMTGGGFYNEQFF

v_call: TRBV19
cdr3_length: 15
cdr3_aa: CASSIVASGEDTQYF

v_call: TRBV20-1
cdr3_length: 14
cdr3_aa: CSASQRGGPGELFF

v_call: TRBV12-3/TRBV12-4
cdr3_length: 16
cdr3_aa: CASSLTGYGGTDTQYF

v_call: TRBV10-3
cdr3_length: 15
cdr3_aa: CATQELAGLRGEQYF

v_call: TRBV29-1
cdr3_length: 11
cdr3_aa: CSVVRVSEAFF

v_call: TRBV4-1
cdr3_length: 13
cdr3_aa: CASSQDLGQMKIF

v_call: TRBV7-9
cdr3_length: 13
cdr3_aa: CASSPTGRTEAFF

v_call: TRBV7-8
cdr3_length: 15
cdr3_aa: CASRRRGGSTDTQYF

v_call: TRBV7-9
cdr3_length: 15
cdr3_aa: CASSVRQGEADTQYF

v_call: TRBV6-1
cdr3_length: 13
cdr3_aa: CASSSRAETVQFF

v_call: TRBV7-2
cdr3_length: 14
cdr3_aa: CASSLTQGQETQYF

v_call: TRBV14
cdr3_length: 14
cdr3_aa: CASSQVQPQETQYF

v_call: TRBV6-2/TRBV6-3
cdr3_length: 17
cdr3_aa: CASSYSKTGGKDYGYTF

v_call: TRBV7-6
cdr3_length: 15
cdr3_aa: CASSLDKRGYNEQFF

v_call: TRBV9
cdr3_length: 14
cdr3_aa: CASSVEPGTYEQYF

v_call: TRBV12-3/TRBV12-4
cdr3_length: 16
cdr3_aa: CASSMGPASSYNEQFF

v_call: TRBV14
cdr3_length: 15
cdr3_aa: CASSPVGEQTYEQYF

v_call: TRBV6-2/TRBV6-3
cdr3_length: 12
cdr3_aa: CASSYQGQSQFF

v_call: TRBV6-1
cdr3_length: 16
cdr3_aa: CASGRPRDRGLETQYF

v_call: TRBV7-2
cdr3_length: 14
cdr3_aa: CASSLWDTTYEQYF